Described below is a single T cell receptor (beta chain) sequence and its context. Blood libraries mostly used around 510 ng genomic DNA, six replicates each. Assay used: immunoSEQ multiplex PCR; TCRdb lists only in-frame clones, some missing. The data contain approximately 42,000 clones, about 76% of them seen just once; the ten biggest clones take up 4.8%. The entry originates in a study of neoadjuvant anti-PD-1 for oral cavity cancer. As for time point: after neoadjuvant nivolumab, at surgical resection. The source of this sequence is a person aged 40 to 85 with oral cavity squamous cell carcinoma. Sequences were derived from PBMCs, sampled after nivolumab (anti-PD-1) treatment.

The CDR3 region is CASSLGGLQPQHF. CDR3 nucleotide sequence: TGTGCCAGCAGCTTGGGTGGACTGCAGCCCCAGCATTTT. J is TRBJ1-5 and V is TRBV5-6; no firm D call. The CDR3 covers 13 residues. Germline V lookup: CDR1 SGHDT, CDR2 YYEEEE. The V end was cut by 0 bases, the J end by 7 bases, with 8 bases between.